This T cell receptor (beta chain) was observed in a study of T-cell memory formation after mild COVID-19. TCRdb re-called the 5' RACE reads through MiXCR, storing one row per CDR3 protein. The sample contains around 250,000 distinct CDR3 sequences, more than 8% of which appear only once. This clonotype was counted between two and nine times. The CDR3 spans 16 residues. Trimming left V 4 bases short and J 0 bases short, with 13 bases between. Germline V gives CDR1 MNHNY, CDR2 SVGAGI (reference sequence). This TCR was sampled from a man aged 18 to 30 who had mild COVID-19 (a few samples of this study predate the infection). Cell type and time point are not known. The gene calls are TRBV6-6 and TRBJ2-4; maybe TRBD1 (5 bases). Material: PBMCs or a T cell subset sorted from them (not recorded which). In nucleotides, the CDR3 is TGTGCCAGCAGTTTGCAGGGCATACTAGCCAAAAACATTCAGTACTTC. Translated, it gives CASSLQGILAKNIQYF.